This T cell receptor (beta chain) stems from a study of a mutant IDH1 vaccine in newly diagnosed glioma (dated by TCRdb to the early 2020s). At the level of the whole study: Of the 25 to 40 patients who were treated, about 62% were male and approximately 38% were female, and the mean age was around 41 years. Before enrollment, patients had received standard therapy of radiotherapy alone, temozolomide alone, or radiochemotherapy with temozolomide; most received the combination. Longitudinal TCRB deep sequencing was performed for 20 to 30 treated patients wherever samples were available for exploratory analyses. Peripheral blood was drawn at six visits: V03 (baseline), V05, V07, V10, V12 and V13.

As concerns this clone: Its recognized antigen is unknown. Per-base quality was not reported, and no clone a single base away is much larger than it.

Study-wide conclusions, independent of this receptor: Pseudoprogression appeared unrelated to alterations in the top peripheral T cell clonotypes detected by TCRB sequencing. Immune responses induced by the vaccine were seen in roughly 92% of patients across multiple MHC alleles. PBMC samples for TCRB deep sequencing were selected based on availability. The authors noted that analyses of patient blood samples could not be reproduced because of sample limitations.

The time point label, as the study defines it: baseline, week 1 (first vaccination visit). Reading the label with the study, this specimen's treatment or condition is: pre-vaccination baseline after standard-of-care therapy. The donors had newly diagnosed IDH1-mutant astrocytomas of WHO grade 3 or 4 that showed loss of nuclear ATRX. The samples were drawn from NOA16, a multicentre, single-arm, open-label phase I trial in Germany that tested a mutant IDH1 peptide vaccine in humans for the first time. Visit V03 blood draws served as the baseline sample for immunogenicity testing. Genomic DNA for TCRB sequencing was extracted from EDTA blood using the DNeasy Blood and Tissue Kit. Inclusive of the bounding cysteine and phenylalanine, the CDR3 is 15 residues long. The CDR3 DNA has 45 bases and is translated from base 1. From a lookup of the germline V gene, CDR1 and CDR2 are MNHEY and SVGAGI. V is pruned by 6 bases and J by 5 bases, leaving 3 bases of the junction without a gene match.

Library creation used the immunoSEQ multiplex PCR assay. The hsTCRB Kit was used according to the manufacturer's protocol to amplify rearranged TCR beta chain sequences. TCRB libraries were sequenced on an Illumina MiSeq. The source study handled its data this way. Demultiplexing, trimming and gene mapping were performed with the kit vendor's proprietary platform. What TCRdb holds here is the immuneACCESS table cut down to in-frame rearrangements. Part of the clones is not present; checked against another copy, under half of the missing clones reflect an unresolved V gene, and the others are unexplained. D and trimming come from the DNA, and the V and J calls and clone size come from that table. A total of about 67,000 clones appear in this sample, around 88% of them only once. Approximately 4.2% of the sample lies in the top ten.

This TCR derives from a woman between 18 and 29 years old with glioma. Some clones in this sample may be carry-over from other donors' samples. Specimen: peripheral blood mononuclear cells (PBMCs), collected from a glioma patient treated with radiotherapy, temozolomide or both. The chain is encoded by TRBV6-5 joined to TRBJ2-1, and 14 bases in between align with TRBD2. The DNA sequence is TGTGCCAGCAGGCCGACTAGCGGGGGGGACAATGAGCAGTTCTTC. Its translation reads: CASRPTSGGDNEQFF.